Listed below are T cell receptor beta chains from one sample, sequenced in a study of blood T cell repertoires in COVID-19. TCRdb's copy holds only in-frame clones and misses some; the assay was immunoSEQ multiplex PCR. The sample gives about 110,000 clones, around 83% of which show up once; more than 4% is in the top ten. Sequencing was performed on peripheral blood. These receptors were collected from a man between 65 and 80 years old with acute or convalescent COVID-19. Both conserved end residues are part of each CDR3.

>TRBV18
CASSPGDRGKRNTIYF
>TRBV25-1
CASSERGGTPLHF
>TRBV5-8
CASSFQGNTIYF
>TRBV12-5
CASGLVTGETQYF
>TRBV29-1
CSVSDSSNTEAFF
>TRBV7-9
CASRTGSGYTF
>TRBV3-1/TRBV3-2
CASSLTSGQGTGELFF
>TRBV2
CASSEYSLLNTGELFF
>TRBV5-5
CASSVDRVTEAFF
>TRBV5-1
CASSQGQNNEQFF
>TRBV5-1
CASSLDPSSSGNTIYF
>TRBV9
CASSVGTPKEEKLFF
>TRBV7-2
CASSSNRGNPTEAFF
>TRBV5-3
CARGTPRGNSPLHF
>TRBV21-1
CASSKVAVRYNSPLHF
>TRBV9
CASSPRTGEQAFF
>TRBV20-1
CSARDRGGQFF
>TRBV7-3
CASSLQGQGRDGYTF
>TRBV24-1
CATSDFLTGGTDSPLHF
>TRBV3-1/TRBV3-2
CASSQEDRDEQFF
>TRBV6-2/TRBV6-3
CASSGSTDTQYF
>TRBV5-1
CASSLDRQIYEQYF
>TRBV3-1/TRBV3-2
CASSLSDREGEKLFF
>TRBV19
CASSMGQGGSWTEAFF
>TRBV25-1
CASSAADRVFSPQHF
>TRBV5-4
CASSLDGSSPSTDTQYF
>TRBV24-1
CATSDHGSGLPDTQYF
>TRBV5-1
CASSRGRVETQYF
>TRBV12-3/TRBV12-4
CASKKDGGTQYF
>TRBV5-1
CASSLMAGIWYEQYF
>TRBV6-5
CASRPHSVPEAFF
>TRBV18
CASSPLWRGHQETQYF
>TRBV6-5
CASRLQGEYGYTF
>TRBV19
CASSPTGTGAHYGYTF
>TRBV21-1
CASSPRPGSYEQYF
>TRBV6-1
CASSEARSHEQYF
>TRBV3-1/TRBV3-2
CASSQVAGGGEKLFF
>TRBV28
CASVRGASYNEQFF
>TRBV12-3/TRBV12-4
CASSHRARGEQFF
>TRBV9
CASSVGQGIYNEQFF
>TRBV7-2
CASSLQGGFQETQYF
>TRBV19
CASSNLNTGELFF
>TRBV6-5
CASSYSGGGTEAFF
>TRBV19
CASSTGSAGSYYQPQHF
>TRBV3-1/TRBV3-2
CASSQDRQEETQYF
>TRBV7-2
CASSLAALSEKLFF
>TRBV11-2
CASSLLTGELFF
>TRBV19
CASSISGGAYQPQHF
>TRBV7-2
CASSLALSNSPLHF
>TRBV6-1
CASSEGASSQPQHF
>TRBV7-2
CASSLVAGGPDSSYNEQFF